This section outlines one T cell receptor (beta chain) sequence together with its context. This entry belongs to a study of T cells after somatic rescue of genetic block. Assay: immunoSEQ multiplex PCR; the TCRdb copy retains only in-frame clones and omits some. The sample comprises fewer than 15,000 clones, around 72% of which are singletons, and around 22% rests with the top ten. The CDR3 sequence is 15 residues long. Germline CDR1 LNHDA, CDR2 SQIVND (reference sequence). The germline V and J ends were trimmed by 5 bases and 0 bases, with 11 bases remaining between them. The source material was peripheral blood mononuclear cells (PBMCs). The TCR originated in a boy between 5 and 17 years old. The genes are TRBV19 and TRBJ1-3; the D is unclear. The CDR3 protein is CASSSRSSSGNTIYF. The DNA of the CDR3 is TGTGCCAGTAGTTCCAGGTCCTCCTCTGGAAACACCATATATTTT.